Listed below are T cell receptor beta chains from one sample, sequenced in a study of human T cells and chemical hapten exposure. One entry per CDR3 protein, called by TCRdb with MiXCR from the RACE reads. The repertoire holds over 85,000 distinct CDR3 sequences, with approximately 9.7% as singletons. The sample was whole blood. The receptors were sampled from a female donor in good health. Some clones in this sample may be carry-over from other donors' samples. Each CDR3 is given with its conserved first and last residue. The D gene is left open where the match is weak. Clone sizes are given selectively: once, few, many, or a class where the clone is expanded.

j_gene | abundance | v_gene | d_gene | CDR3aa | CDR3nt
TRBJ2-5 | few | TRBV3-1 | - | CASSQTARGETQYF | TGTGCCAGCAGCCAAACCGCCAGGGGTGAGACCCAGTACTTC
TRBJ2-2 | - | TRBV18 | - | CASSSQNTGELFF | TGTGCCAGCTCATCCCAGAACACCGGGGAGCTGTTTTTT
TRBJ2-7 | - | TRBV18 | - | CASSPISGPEQYF | TGTGCCAGCTCACCAATTTCAGGGCCCGAGCAGTACTTC
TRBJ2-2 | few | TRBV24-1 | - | CATSDFGGPNTGELFF | TGTGCCACCAGTGATTTCGGGGGCCCGAACACCGGGGAGCTGTTTTTT
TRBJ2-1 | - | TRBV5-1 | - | CASSFGESSYNEQFF | TGCGCCAGCAGCTTCGGCGAGAGCTCCTACAATGAGCAGTTCTTC
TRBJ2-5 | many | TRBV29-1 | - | CSVEGTGRGQETQYF | TGCAGCGTTGAAGGGACAGGGCGGGGGCAAGAGACCCAGTACTTC
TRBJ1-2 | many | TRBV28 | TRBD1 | CASSFRDRTNYGYTF | TGTGCCAGCAGTTTCCGGGACAGGACTAACTATGGCTACACCTTC
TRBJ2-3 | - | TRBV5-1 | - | CASSLVSQGNTQYF | TGCGCCAGCAGCTTGGTTAGCCAAGGAAATACGCAGTATTTT
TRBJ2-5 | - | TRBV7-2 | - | CVSSVDRAHQETQYF | TGTGTCAGCAGCGTCGACCGGGCCCACCAAGAGACCCAGTACTTC
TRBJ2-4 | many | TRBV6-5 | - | CASRQNRGDIQYF | TGTGCCAGCAGGCAGAATCGGGGAGACATTCAGTACTTC
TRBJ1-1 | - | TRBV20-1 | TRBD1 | CSASLPGQNEAFF | TGCAGTGCTAGCCTCCCGGGACAGAATGAAGCTTTCTTT
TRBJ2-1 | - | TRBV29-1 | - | CSVVPRTSSYNEQFF | TGCAGCGTTGTCCCGCGGACCTCCTCCTACAATGAGCAGTTCTTC
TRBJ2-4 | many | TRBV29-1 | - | CSVEGGAGRNIQYF | TGCAGCGTTGAAGGTGGCGCGGGTAGAAACATTCAGTACTTC
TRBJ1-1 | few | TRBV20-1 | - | CSAETVENTEAFF | TGCAGTGCAGAGACGGTTGAGAACACTGAAGCTTTCTTT
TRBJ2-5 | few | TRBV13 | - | CASSYRETQYF | TGTGCCAGCAGCTACCGAGAGACCCAGTACTTC
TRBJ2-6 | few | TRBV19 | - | CASSFGHRSGANVLTF | TGTGCCAGTAGTTTCGGACATCGCTCTGGGGCCAACGTCCTGACTTTC
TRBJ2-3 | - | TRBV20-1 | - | CSASSGYRTDTQYF | TGCAGTGCTAGCTCAGGGTACCGCACAGATACGCAGTATTTT
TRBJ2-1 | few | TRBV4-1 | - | CASTKGGGVGKEQFF | TGCGCCAGCACCAAGGGGGGAGGGGTGGGGAAGGAGCAGTTCTTC
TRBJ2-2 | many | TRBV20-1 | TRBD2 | CSARVTSGSPDTGELFF | TGCAGTGCTAGAGTGACTAGCGGGAGTCCGGACACCGGGGAGCTGTTTTTT
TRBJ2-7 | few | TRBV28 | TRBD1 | CASTDPGQLTEQYF | TGTGCCAGCACCGATCCGGGACAGTTAACCGAGCAGTACTTC
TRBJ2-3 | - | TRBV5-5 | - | CASSSGQYTDTQYF | TGTGCCAGCAGCTCCGGACAGTACACAGATACGCAGTATTTT
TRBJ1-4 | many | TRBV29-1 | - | CSVLFDGLREKLFF | TGCAGCGTTCTATTCGATGGGTTACGGGAAAAACTGTTTTTT
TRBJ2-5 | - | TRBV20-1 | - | CSAPWTQGGETQYF | TGCAGTGCCCCCTGGACCCAGGGGGGGGAGACCCAGTACTTC
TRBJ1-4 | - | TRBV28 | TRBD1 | CASSSTGGSREKLFF | TGTGCCAGCAGTTCAACAGGGGGCAGCAGGGAAAAACTGTTTTTT
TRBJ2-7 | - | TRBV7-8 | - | CASSPGTSLFHEQYF | TGTGCCAGCAGCCCCGGGACGTCGCTTTTCCACGAGCAGTACTTC
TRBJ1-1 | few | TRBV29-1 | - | CSVRRGTILEQAFF | TGCAGCGTTCGTAGGGGCACGATCCTTGAACAAGCTTTCTTT
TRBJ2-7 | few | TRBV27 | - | CASSSIFGQWNEQYF | TGTGCCAGCAGTTCCATTTTCGGACAGTGGAACGAGCAGTACTTC
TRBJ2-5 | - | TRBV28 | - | CATSYSQETQYF | TGTGCCACCTCGTATTCTCAAGAGACCCAGTACTTC
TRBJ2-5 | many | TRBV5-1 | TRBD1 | CASSFSTGESETQYF | TGCGCCAGCAGCTTCTCGACAGGGGAGTCAGAGACCCAGTACTTC
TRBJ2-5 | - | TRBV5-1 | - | CASSEGQHQETQYF | TGCGCCAGCAGCGAGGGACAACACCAAGAGACCCAGTACTTC
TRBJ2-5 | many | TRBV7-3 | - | CASSVGGALETQYF | TGTGCCAGCAGCGTCGGTGGGGCCTTAGAGACCCAGTACTTC
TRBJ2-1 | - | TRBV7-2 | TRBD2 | CASSFVAGAVGDEQFF | TGTGCCAGCAGCTTCGTAGCGGGAGCTGTCGGCGATGAGCAGTTCTTC
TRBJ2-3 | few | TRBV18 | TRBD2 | CASYSGSLREDTQYF | TGTGCCAGCTATAGCGGGAGTCTCCGGGAGGATACGCAGTATTTT
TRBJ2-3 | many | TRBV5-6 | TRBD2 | CASIDSGRPTDTQYF | TGTGCCAGCATCGATAGCGGGAGGCCCACAGATACGCAGTATTTT
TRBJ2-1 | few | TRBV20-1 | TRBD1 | CSARGGTGNTGEQFF | TGCAGTGCTAGAGGTGGGACAGGGAATACGGGTGAGCAGTTCTTC
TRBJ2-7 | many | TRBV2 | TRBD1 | CASSELRGLYEQYF | TGTGCCAGCAGTGAACTCAGGGGGCTATACGAGCAGTACTTC
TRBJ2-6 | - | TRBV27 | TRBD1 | CASSSLVKTGVGANVLTF | TGTGCCAGCAGTTCCCTCGTTAAAACAGGGGTTGGGGCCAACGTCCTGACTTTC
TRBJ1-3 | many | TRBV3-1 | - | CASSQVLGPSGNTIYF | TGTGCCAGCAGCCAAGTTCTGGGCCCCTCTGGAAACACCATATATTTT
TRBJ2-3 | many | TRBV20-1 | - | CSASPFTKATDTQYF | TGCAGTGCTAGCCCTTTCACTAAGGCAACAGATACGCAGTATTTT
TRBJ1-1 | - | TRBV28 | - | CASSVPSGLDAFF | TGTGCCAGCAGTGTACCGTCGGGGCTCGATGCTTTCTTT
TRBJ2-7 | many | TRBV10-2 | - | CASSDRNSYEQYF | TGCGCCAGCAGTGACAGGAACTCCTACGAGCAGTACTTC
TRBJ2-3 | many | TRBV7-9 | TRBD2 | CASSLASLALSSGRSTDTQYF | TGTGCCAGCAGCTTAGCGTCTCTCGCCTTATCTAGCGGGCGTTCCACAGATACGCAGTATTTT
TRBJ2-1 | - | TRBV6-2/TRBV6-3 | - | CASSSPTPRYNEQFF | TGTGCCAGCAGTTCCCCAACGCCACGCTACAATGAGCAGTTCTTC
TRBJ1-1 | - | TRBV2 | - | CASSGTYNTEAFF | TGTGCCAGCAGTGGGACATACAACACTGAAGCTTTCTTT
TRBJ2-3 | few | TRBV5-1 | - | CASRWVSGYTDTQYF | TGCGCCAGCAGATGGGTTTCGGGTTACACAGATACGCAGTATTTT
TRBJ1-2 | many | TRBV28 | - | CASSARLQGVGGYTF | TGTGCCAGCAGTGCGCGACTCCAGGGAGTTGGAGGCTACACCTTC
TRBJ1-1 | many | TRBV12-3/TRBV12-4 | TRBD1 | CASSSRDSTEAFF | TGTGCCAGCAGTTCCCGGGACAGCACTGAAGCTTTCTTT
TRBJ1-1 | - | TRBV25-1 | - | CASRSRKNTEAFF | TGTGCCAGCAGGTCGAGAAAGAACACTGAAGCTTTCTTT
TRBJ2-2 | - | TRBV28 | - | CASLPQNTGELFF | TGTGCCAGCCTCCCCCAGAACACCGGGGAGCTGTTTTTT
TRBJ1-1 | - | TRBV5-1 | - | CASSLGEGSLEAFF | TGCGCCAGCAGCTTGGGTGAGGGGTCGCTTGAAGCTTTCTTT
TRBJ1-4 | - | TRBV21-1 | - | CASSAPTGLGDFNEKLFF | TGTGCCAGCAGCGCTCCGACAGGGTTGGGAGATTTTAATGAAAAACTGTTTTTT
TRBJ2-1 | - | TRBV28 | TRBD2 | CASSLLAGGRDEQFF | TGTGCCAGCAGTTTACTAGCGGGAGGGCGCGATGAGCAGTTCTTC
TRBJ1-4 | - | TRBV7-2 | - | CASNISREGGLFF | TGTGCCAGCAACATAAGCCGAGAGGGCGGGCTGTTTTTT
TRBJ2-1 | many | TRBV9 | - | CASSVEHNEQFF | TGTGCCAGCAGCGTAGAGCACAATGAGCAGTTCTTC